This entry is about one T cell receptor beta chain. Reverse transcription of extracted RNA yielded cDNA, which provided the sequencing template. TCRdb's copy holds only in-frame clones and misses some; the assay was immunoSEQ multiplex PCR. The sample lists about 140,000 clones, around four fifths occurring once. This record belongs to a study of CD8+ T cells in alopecia areata. Noted treatment: oral pan-JAK inhibitor, 5-10 mg twice daily. This CDR3 spans 15 amino acids. Trimming took 5 bases from V and 0 from J, leaving 8 bases between them. Looked up from germline, CDR1 is SEHNR and CDR2 is FQNEAQ (reference sequence).

The source of this sequence is a human donor with alopecia areata. The genes are TRBV7-9 and TRBJ2-6; D is possibly TRBD1 (6 bases). The input for sequencing was CD8+ T cells sorted from blood, taken at week 4, from a patient treated with tofacitinib. In DNA form, the CDR3 reads TGTGCCAGCAGCGGGGGCCACTCTGGGGCCAACGTCCTGACTTTC. This translates into CASSGGHSGANVLTF.